This T cell receptor beta chain was identified during a study of PD-1 blockade in classical Hodgkin lymphoma. The table came from immunoSEQ multiplex PCR; TCRdb's copy has only in-frame clones and leaves some out. The sample has approximately 73,000 clones; approximately 94% are singletons. General study findings and limits: Before treatment, complete responders showed about the same diversity as newly diagnosed patients. Possible causes of repertoire differences, disease activity or prior therapy, remain undefined.

Relapses following autologous stem cell transplantation were seen in all patients, with brentuximab vedotin exposure varying. Details on this clone: Its target is not known.

Germline lookup yields CDR1 SNHLY and CDR2 FYNNEI. With 0 bases removed from V and 0 bases from J, the gap between germline ends came to 15 bases. The CDR3 is 18 amino acids. The TCR comes from a human donor with classical Hodgkin lymphoma. The gene calls are TRBV2 and TRBJ1-3; D uncertain. The sequencing here drew on peripheral blood mononuclear cells (PBMCs), taken at baseline. The DNA of the CDR3 is TGTGCCAGCAGTGAAGCTGGAATTGGGAGATACTCTGGAAACACCATATATTTT. It codes for CASSEAGIGRYSGNTIYF.